The T cell receptor beta chain described here comes from a study of immune evolution from preneoplasia to lung adenocarcinoma. TCRdb keeps only in-frame clones here, not all; method: immunoSEQ multiplex PCR. This table has some 6,100 clones, 80% to 85% appearing once. On this clone itself: The antigen is unknown.

Histologic diagnosis was independently verified by two lung pathologists. The CDR3 consists of 14 residues. Germline V gene lookup returns CDR1 SGHNT and CDR2 YYREEE (reference sequence). Trimming took off 1 base at V and 1 base at J, with 8 bases between the two ends. Study-wide results and caveats: Normal lung had highest clonality; later lesions appeared denser, more diverse. T cell clonality was higher in KRAS-mutant than EGFR-mutant or wild-type nodules.

The gene calls are TRBV5-4 and TRBJ2-5; no clear D gene. The source material was FFPE invasive lung adenocarcinoma tissue. The origin of this receptor is a person between 55 and 69 years old with lung adenocarcinoma. The CDR3 reads CASSLRQPQETQYF. CDR3 coding DNA: TGTGCCAGCAGCTTGCGGCAACCCCAAGAGACCCAGTACTTC.